Following are 22 T cell receptor beta chains from one sample sequenced in a study of T cell clonality in common variable immunodeficiency. Their cognate antigens are unknown. Study conclusions and caveats: Common variable immunodeficiency TCR beta sequences reportedly had fewer deletions and N-nucleotide insertions.

This table comes from immunoSEQ multiplex PCR, and its TCRdb copy is limited to in-frame clones, with some not included. The sample is made up of approximately 28,000 clones, none counted only once. Sequences were obtained from peripheral blood mononuclear cells. The receptors here all came from a human donor with common variable immunodeficiency.

This clone came up many times. The CDR3 goes on 3 residues after the read ends, and that part is filled in from the germline J gene. The chain combines TRBV5-1 with TRBJ1-1, with no clear D. V was shortened by 4 bases and J by 2 bases, with 12 bases between the two germline ends. Per germline, CDR1 SGHRS and CDR2 YFSETQ. This CDR3 has 14 residues. The chain's CDR3 is CASSLERGNTEAFF. Partial CDR3 DNA: TGCGCCAGCAGCCTAGAAAGAGGCAACACTGAA.

This clone was observed many times. From the germline J gene comes the end of the CDR3, since the read stops 3 residues before it. The rearrangement joins TRBV7-8 to TRBJ1-4; a possible D gene is TRBD1 (6 bases). The V end was cut by 5 bases, the J end by 8 bases, with 18 bases between. The CDR3 sequence is 15 residues long. Germline V lookup: CDR1 SGHVS, CDR2 FQNEAQ. CDR3 DNA (partial): TGTGCCAGCAGCGCCTTTACCGGGACAAGCGAAAAA. Its translation is CASSAFTGTSEK. The entire CDR3 sequence reads CASSAFTGTSEKLFF.

This clone was counted a few times. Read coverage stops 3 residues before the CDR3 terminus; the germline J gene supplies the remainder. This chain uses TRBV2 with TRBJ2-7; 10 bases map to TRBD1. V was pared by 8 bases and J by 3 bases, with 1 base of the junction left unmatched. The germline V gene has CDR1 SNHLY and CDR2 FYNNEI. The CDR3 is made up of 12 amino acids. The CDR3 DNA, read in part, is TGTGCCAGCGGGACAGGGGTCTACGAG. This gives the protein CASGTGVYE. The full CDR3 protein reads CASGTGVYEQYF.

This clone occurred many times. The CDR3 DNA, read in part, is TGTGCCAGCAGCCCCCCAGAGAGGGCTACGTACAATGAG. Protein product: CASSPPERATYNE. The full-length CDR3 reads as CASSPPERATYNEQFF. The chain uses TRBV7-3 and TRBJ2-1; a possible D gene is TRBD2 (5 bases). Read coverage stops 3 residues before the CDR3 terminus; the germline J gene supplies the remainder. With 5 bases removed from V and 4 bases from J, the gap between germline ends came to 18 bases. CDR1 is SGHTA and CDR2 is FQGTGA in the germline V gene. The CDR3 length is 16 residues. The full variable domain, completed using reference TRBV7-3 and TRBJ2-1, is GAGVSQTPSNKVTEKGKYVELRCDPISGHTALYWYRQSLGQGPEFLIYFQGTGAADDSGLPNDRFFAVRPEGSVSTLKIQRTERGDSAVYLCASSPPERATYNEQFFGPGTRLTVL.

Many counts were recorded for this clone. Here the CDR3 reads CASRAGSNEKLFF. CDR3 bases read: TGTGCCTCCCGCGCGGGGAGTAATGAAAAA. This chain links TRBV5-6 with TRBJ1-4, with D uncertain. The sequenced fragment ends 3 residues before the CDR3 boundary, so the rest is inferred from the germline J gene. Trimming pared 10 bases from V and 4 bases from J, leaving 14 bases between. The germline CDR1 and CDR2 sequences are SGHDT and YYEEEE. The CDR3 extends over 13 amino acids.

This clone was seen repeatedly, ten times or more. The sequence runs out 3 residues before the end of the CDR3; the remainder is reconstructed from the germline J gene. The V call is TRBV10-1, the J call TRBJ2-3; 10 bases are shared with TRBD2. CDR3 size: 16 residues. Looked up from germline, CDR1 is WNHNN and CDR2 is SYGVQD (reference sequence). V was clipped by 0 bases and J by 1 base; unmatched bases: 1. CDR3 residues: CASSESGTSGTDTQYF. CDR3 bases read: TGCGCCAGCAGTGAGTCTGGGACTAGCGGCACAGATACG.

This clone was recorded many times. Coverage ceases 3 residues before the CDR3 finishes, and the germline J gene fills in the end. V is TRBV10-1 and J is TRBJ2-5, with D perhaps TRBD1 (6 bases). CDR3 length: 15 residues. With 2 bases removed from V and 4 bases from J, the gap between germline ends came to 14 bases. Germline values: CDR1 WNHNN, CDR2 SYGVQD (reference sequence). The CDR3: CASSENLVGGETQYF. The sequenced part of the CDR3 DNA is TGCGCCAGCAGTGAGAACCTAGTAGGGGGAGAGACC.

This clone has at least ten counts. The DNA ends 3 residues before the CDR3 does, and the rest of the CDR3 is filled in from the germline J gene. This sequence joins TRBV2 and TRBJ2-3; D perhaps matches TRBD2 (6 bases). The germline CDR1 and CDR2 sequences are SNHLY and FYNNEI. The V and J ends lost 2 bases and 3 bases respectively, with 12 bases between them. The CDR3 consists of 15 residues. The chain's CDR3 is CASSERRGRTDTQYF. The part of the CDR3 DNA that was read is TGTGCCAGCAGTGAAAGGAGGGGTAGGACAGATACG.

This clone has only a few counts. The CDR3 is cut off 3 residues early in the read; its end comes from the germline J gene. The chain uses TRBV20-1 and TRBJ2-7; the match to TRBD2 covers 7 bases. In germline, CDR1 is DFQATT, CDR2 SNEGSKA (reference sequence). This CDR3 is 13 amino acids long. V gave up 4 bases and J gave up 3 bases; unmatched junction bases: 6. The CDR3 bases that were read are TGCAGTGCTATCAGCACTAGCGACTACGAG. Encoded protein: CSAISTSDYE. In full, the CDR3 is CSAISTSDYEQYF.

This clone has a count of ten or more. The CDR3 end lies 3 residues beyond the end of the read and is filled in from the germline J gene. The J gene is TRBJ2-1, the V gene TRBV18, with 9 bases aligning to TRBD2. This CDR3 comprises 15 residues. Germline-derived CDR1 and CDR2 are KGHSH and LQKENI. The junction had 6 bases not matched to a gene; V was cut back by 3 bases and J by 6 bases. The CDR3 DNA, read in part, is TGTGCCAGCTCACCCCTAGCGGGATTTGGCAATGAG. Amino acid sequence: CASSPLAGFGNE. The entire CDR3 is CASSPLAGFGNEQFF.

This clone was recorded at least ten times. The read ends 3 residues before the CDR3 terminus; that terminus is restored from the germline J gene. The chain has TRBV20-1 and TRBJ2-3; 8 bases align to TRBD1. Germline V CDR1 and CDR2: DFQATT, SNEGSKA (reference sequence). J was trimmed by 0 bases and V by 6 bases; bases with no gene match: 8. The CDR3 contains 15 residues. The CDR3 region is CSAGDRGASTDTQYF. The covered CDR3 bases are TGCAGTGCAGGAGACAGGGGTGCTAGCACAGATACG.

This clone turned up a few times. The sequenced part of the CDR3 DNA is TGTGCCAGCAGCCCCCGACTAGCGGGATCCAATGAG. It is translated as CASSPRLAGSNE. The CDR3 as a whole reads CASSPRLAGSNEQFF. V usage is TRBV6-4 and J usage is TRBJ2-1; 11 bases are a match to TRBD2. The read comes to an end 3 residues before the CDR3 does, leaving the germline J gene to fill in the end. Trimming at V came to 6 bases and at J to 6 bases, leaving 7 bases not matched to a gene. This CDR3 contains 15 residues. In germline, CDR1 is MRHNA, CDR2 SNTAGT.

This clone occurred many times. The read comes to an end 3 residues before the CDR3 does, leaving the germline J gene to fill in the end. This chain uses TRBV7-9 with TRBJ2-7; 10 bases line up with TRBD1. V lost 3 bases to trimming and J lost 0 bases; unmatched junction nucleotides: 2. The length of the CDR3 is 15 residues. Germline CDR1 reads SEHNR; CDR2 reads FQNEAQ (reference sequence). The sequenced part of the CDR3 DNA is TGTGCCAGCAGCTTGGGACAGGGGCCCTCCTACGAG. Its translation: CASSLGQGPSYE. The whole CDR3 region reads CASSLGQGPSYEQYF. Full variable domain (rest looked up from reference TRBV7-9 and TRBJ2-7): DTGVSQNPRHKITKRGQNVTFRCDPISEHNRLYWYRQTLGQGPEFLTYFQNEAQLEKSRLLSDRFSAERPKGSFSTLEIQRTEQGDSAMYLCASSLGQGPSYEQYFGPGTRLTVT.

As concerns this clone: The read ends 3 residues before the CDR3 terminus; that terminus is restored from the germline J gene. The chain joins TRBV11-1 to TRBJ2-5, with 7 bases matching TRBD1. After removal of 5 bases from V and 0 bases from J, the junction contained 3 bases not matched to a gene. Looked up from germline, CDR1 is SGHAT and CDR2 is FQDESV (reference sequence). The CDR3 extends over 14 amino acids. The DNA read from the CDR3 is TGTGCCAGCAGCACTACAGGGGACCAAGAGACC. This codes for CASSTTGDQET. From start to end, the CDR3 is CASSTTGDQETQYF.

The table lists this clone with a few counts. The CDR3 end falls 3 residues outside the read, so it is completed with the germline J gene. V and J are TRBV5-1 and TRBJ1-2, with 8 bases aligning to TRBD1. Germline CDR1 is SGHRS and CDR2 is YFSETQ. This CDR3 region has 14 residues. CDR3 bases read: TGCGCCAGCAGCCCAGGACAGGGATCCGAGGGC. Protein sequence: CASSPGQGSEG. The whole CDR3 protein is CASSPGQGSEGYTF.

This clone showed up many times. The read is 3 residues too short to cover the CDR3 end, so that end is filled in from the germline J gene. The V and J genes are TRBV2 and TRBJ1-5; D perhaps matches TRBD1 (5 bases). Germline CDR1 SNHLY, CDR2 FYNNEI. Trimming shortened V by 4 bases and J by 4 bases, and 11 bases separated the two germline ends. CDR3 size: 14 residues. The CDR3: CASSARGGNQPQHF. CDR3 DNA, as far as it was read: TGTGCCAGCAGTGCCCGGGGGGGAAATCAGCCC.

Comments on this clone: The read stops 3 residues short of the end of the CDR3; the missing end is completed from the germline J gene. The gene calls are TRBV20-1 and TRBJ2-1, with D possibly being TRBD1 (6 bases). This CDR3 has 16 amino acids. Germline assignment: CDR1 DFQATT and CDR2 SNEGSKA (reference sequence). Deletions cut 3 bases from V and 5 bases from J, with 20 bases between. The CDR3: CSARRQEMIGDNEQFF. CDR3 bases read: TGCAGTGCTAGGAGACAGGAAATGATAGGGGACAATGAG.

In its sample, this clone was seen many times. The read ends 3 residues shy of where the CDR3 ends; the end is completed using the germline J gene. The J gene is TRBJ1-1, the V gene TRBV19; D not resolved. This CDR3 has 14 residues. CDR1 LNHDA and CDR2 SQIVND come from the germline V gene (reference sequence). V lost 5 bases, J lost 0 bases, and 10 bases lay in between. The CDR3 protein is CASSEVRMNTEAFF. Partial CDR3 DNA: TGTGCCAGTAGTGAGGTACGCATGAACACTGAA.

Remarks on this clone: The CDR3 extends 3 residues past the end of the read, so its final part is completed from the germline J gene. V usage is TRBV7-2 and J usage is TRBJ2-1; 7 bases are a match to TRBD1. CDR3 length: 13 residues. V was clipped by 4 bases and J by 4 bases; unmatched bases: 1. Germline V gene data show CDR1 as SGHTA and CDR2 as FQGNSA. The CDR3 DNA, read in part, is TGTGCCAGCAGCTCGACAGGGTACAATGAG. Its protein is CASSSTGYNE. The entire CDR3 reads CASSSTGYNEQFF.

This clone was observed many times. The read is 3 residues too short to cover the CDR3 end, so that end is filled in from the germline J gene. V gene TRBV2 combines with J gene TRBJ1-2; a weak D match, TRBD1 (6 bases). Germline CDR1 and CDR2: SNHLY and FYNNEI. The germline V and J ends were trimmed by 6 bases and 4 bases, with 9 bases remaining between them. The CDR3 loop spans 12 amino acids. The CDR3 DNA, read in part, is TGTGCCAGCAGGCGGGACACCTATGGC. It is translated as CASRRDTYG. The full CDR3 protein reads CASRRDTYGYTF.

On this clone itself: With the read ending 3 residues before the CDR3 end, the germline J gene is used to fill in that end. The chain links TRBV2 to TRBJ2-5; 10 bases line up with TRBD1. V gave up 6 bases and J gave up 5 bases; unmatched junction bases: 6. Germline V gene sequence: CDR1 SNHLY, CDR2 FYNNEI. The CDR3 runs 14 residues. The part of the CDR3 DNA that was read is TGTGCCAGCAGGAAGGGACAGGGGATCGAGACC. It is translated as CASRKGQGIET. Given in full, the CDR3 is CASRKGQGIETQYF.

This clone showed up many times. The CDR3 end is not reached by the read, which stops 3 residues before it; the germline J gene fills it in. V gene TRBV18 combines with J gene TRBJ2-3; D remains ambiguous. V was clipped by 3 bases and J by 2 bases, with 9 bases between them. The germline CDR1 and CDR2 sequences are KGHSH and LQKENI. This CDR3 contains 14 residues. The CDR3: CASSPGIATDTQYF. The CDR3 bases that were read are TGTGCCAGCTCACCTGGAATAGCCACAGATACG.